This T cell receptor beta chain was observed in a study of T cell clusters in autoimmune cytopenias. Findings and caveats of the study: TRB repertoire shifts in secondary cytopenia and chronic lymphocytic leukemia mostly reflected lymphoma, not autoimmunity.

This CDR3 is built from 14 residues. Germline assignment: CDR1 SGHNT and CDR2 YYREEE (reference sequence). One tube held mixed TRB-A and TRB-B primer pools for touch-down PCR. Each CDR3 protein gets one entry in TCRdb, which reprocessed the multiplex PCR reads and gives no DNA. The listing contains a few thousand distinct CDR3 sequences. Each sample's input was approximately 0.25 ug genomic DNA, some 40,000 genome equivalents. This clonotype shows up as medium-sized (0.01 to 0.1%) by frequency. Antigen: not known. This sample also belongs to another study, concerning T cell repertoires in aging, cancer and after chemotherapy. That study reports: Over several months to years, re-sampled healthy donor repertoires clearly shared clones. Compared with age-matched healthy donors, untreated hematological or solid cancer patients showed higher blood TCR clonality. Loss of evenness, beyond lost richness, contributed to age-related TCR diversity decline in cancer patients.

This chain uses TRBV5-4 with TRBJ2-7. The TCR comes from a human donor in good health. The sample comprised peripheral blood. The chain's CDR3 is CASSLGRVPYEQYF.